This T cell receptor (beta chain) is drawn from a study of cytomegalovirus exposure and HLA in healthy donors (dated by TCRdb to about 2017). Study-wide context: An earlier analysis of roughly 630 of the donors reported about 290 Gb of sequence data and 100 million to 130 million unique TCR beta sequences from around 200 million T cells. About 300 gigabases of sequencing data and approximately 93 million unique TCR sequences were included in an early release covering 500 to 750 HLA-typed donors. Of the roughly 400 genotyped donors, over 70% fell in the genetic ancestry cluster associated with self-reported Caucasian donors. The study was designed to test whether signatures of past pathogen exposure could be identified by cataloging public T cell receptors. Using immunosequencing, the study profiled T cell repertoires from fewer than 850 subjects and related those repertoires to cytomegalovirus serostatus. Along with the roughly 610-subject first cohort, a separate validation cohort of around 120 different subjects was used. The study combined high-throughput TCR immunosequencing, statistical association of individual TCRs with disease status, and machine learning to predict cytomegalovirus infection status. To study patterns of TCR occurrence, a later analysis re-analyzed previously published TCR beta repertoires from 666 donors and added high-resolution HLA genotyping. Rather than drawing on any new phenotypic data, the later analysis identified candidate immune exposures from TCR beta sequences and the way those sequences occurred across donors. An earlier analysis of 450 to 750 of the donors used high-throughput TCR beta sequencing to judge whether each TCR beta V gene segment behaved as functional or pseudogenic. Donor age, sex, ethnicity and CMV serostatus were compiled alongside the repertoire data. A later genetic analysis used genome-wide SNP genotypes for about 65% of the roughly 700 donors, treating that subset as a discovery cohort. Every discovery cohort repertoire had been produced on one sequencing platform. Class I and class II HLA loci were covered by the typing at four-digit resolution. The number of typed donors differed by locus: roughly 629-640 for A, B, C, DRB1 and DQB1; 522 for DQA1; fewer than 610 for DPA1; and some 430 for DPB1. Four or five DR-DQ haplotypes were handled as single units for association and clustering, since linkage in the cohort was strong. Among several hundred genotyped donors of the cohort, an average of around 220,000 unique TCR beta nucleotide sequences was sequenced per donor, of which about 20% were non-productive.

The receptor library was made with the immunoSEQ multiplex PCR assay. For the multiplex PCR, a mixture combining 60 forward primers for TCR Vbeta segments and 13 reverse primers for TCR Jbeta segments was used. The CDR3 region of rearranged TCR beta genes was amplified from genomic DNA with a multiplex PCR assay. On the Illumina HiSeq System, the amplified TCR beta libraries were sequenced as 87-base-pair reads. The paper's data handling went like this. Across the 700 or so repertoires, a later analysis counted 75 million to 90 million unique TCR beta chains, about 10 million of which were shared by at least two donors. Raw reads were error-corrected and collapsed into unique sequences with a nearest-neighbor algorithm that merged closely related sequences to remove PCR and sequencing errors. CDR3 sequences were aligned to IMGT reference sequences to assign V, D and J gene segments. For a sequence to be retained, a match of at least six nucleotides to both a V gene segment and a J gene segment was required. A rearrangement was called productive if the CDR3 had no stop codons and remained in frame with V and J, and every other rearrangement was called non-productive. Following IMGT convention, CDR3 was defined as the stretch from the second conserved V-encoded cysteine to the conserved J-encoded phenylalanine. The earlier analysis of about 590 of the donors excluded sequences that lacked an unambiguous match to a single V gene segment. In an earlier analysis of approximately 550 of the donors, V segments were called functional above 56.7% productive rearrangements and were called segregating when the between-donor standard deviation exceeded 5%. A statistical classification framework was developed to diagnose cytomegalovirus status using the catalog of TCR beta chain sequences. A later analysis assigned V and J genes by comparing TCR nucleotide sequences with IMGT/GENE-DB human TR gene sequences. The TCRdist pipeline was used in a later analysis to assign CDR3 sequences and most-parsimonious VDJ recombination scenarios. In a later analysis, each TCR beta chain was defined by its CDR3 amino acid sequence together with its V-gene family, and reads without a unique V-gene family were excluded. To address suspected cross-contamination and a sequencing artifact, a later analysis removed around 600 highly shared, low-generation-probability nucleotide sequences. In a later analysis, a clonal expansion index was calculated for each public chain from normalized within-repertoire ranks of inferred template counts. In a later analysis, generation probabilities were computed with a VDJ recombination model fitted to out-of-frame rearrangements, and the resulting probabilities were checked against IGoR. A later analysis scored TCR-TCR, TCR-HLA and TCR-CMV co-occurrence with hypergeometric tests, applying a repertoire-size bias correction to TCR pairs. False discovery rates were estimated in a later analysis by permuting HLA or CMV assignments 20 times. In a later analysis, co-occurring TCRs were grouped using DBSCAN, with TCRdist sequence similarity added in when clustering inside HLA-allele-positive subsets. For co-occurrence clustering, repertoires with fewer than 30,000 or more than 120,000 public chains were excluded, along with about five repertoires with anomalous nucleotide sharing. The table was pulled from immuneACCESS by TCRdb, which kept in-frame rearrangements only. Such tables lose some clones; where checked, under half of the loss comes from unresolved V genes, and the rest has no known cause. The V and J calls and clone size come from that table; D and trimming were worked out from the DNA. Present in this sample are about 180,000 clones, roughly 85% of which were seen just once. The biggest ten clones account for less than 8% of the sample.

A word on this clone: Its antigen remains undetermined. Per-base quality was not reported, and no clone a single base away is much larger than it.

Paper-wide results and their limitations: A later analysis reported that several top co-occurrence clusters appeared linked to parvovirus B19, influenza, CMV and Epstein-Barr virus. Across donors, most TCR sequences were observed very rarely, whereas some public TCRs were present in many individuals. Roughly uniform sequencing depth across donors was assumed in presence/absence analyses, although this assumption may not hold. HLA typing was unavailable for some donors at each locus, so association tests used only the typed subset. The study gave a list of 150 to 200 TCR beta chains associated with cytomegalovirus. This cohort had only TCR beta chains sequenced, and the lack of alpha or paired-chain data limited which features could be detected. A later analysis found that TCR association rates varied across HLA loci, with DRB1 alleles showing the most associated TCRs and HLA-C alleles the fewest. An earlier analysis of around 500 of the donors showed that most TCR beta V segments appeared in productive rearrangements either about 90% or about 30% of the time, which broadly matched IMGT annotations. A later analysis associated around 16,000 TCR beta sequences with specific HLA alleles at a false discovery rate of 0.05. Because counts were too low, 15 or so rarely observed V segments, including chromosome 9 orphons, were excluded from the earlier analysis of some 540 of the donors. A cluster of highly shared sequence variants was judged likely to be a technical artifact of the sequencing pipeline. A later genetic analysis associated a missense DCLRE1C variant with V-gene and J-gene trimming of TCR beta chains, and an independent cohort replicated the association. In a later analysis, HLA-associated TCR beta chains showed more clonal expansion and lower generation probabilities than non-associated chains that were equally common. Linkage disequilibrium might explain the correlated functional status among segregating V segments, but an unknown experimental factor could not be excluded. The classifier was reported to diagnose cytomegalovirus status with high specificity and sensitivity in both the original cohort and the validation cohort. According to the authors, the approach could potentially be generalized to other disease states and immunological phenotypes. For the cohort, immune exposure information was limited to CMV serostatus. A few of the identified cytomegalovirus-associated TCR beta chains were confirmed in vitro to be specific for cytomegalovirus antigens. A later genetic analysis reported fewer N-insertions in productive TCRs among donors in an Asian-associated ancestry cluster than the roughly 690-donor mean. Most CMV-associated TCR beta chains appeared to be HLA-restricted in a later analysis, and the HLA associations seemed to be driven largely by CMV exposure. When HLA alleles, especially DR and DQ, strongly co-occurred, attributing TCR associations to individual alleles was difficult. A further reported finding was that TCR beta sequences accurately predicted the HLA-A and HLA-B alleles for most subjects in the first cohort.

The cohort comprised fewer than 700 healthy bone marrow donors. At the time of sampling, all cohort members were nominally healthy, though unrecorded immune exposures were likely present. The donor tested CMV seropositive, placing the donor among the approximately 290 seropositive members of the cohort. Every donor gave a peripheral blood sample, and the peripheral blood mononuclear cells from that sample were used for TCR beta sequencing. The Qiagen DNeasy Blood Extraction Kit was used to extract genomic DNA from the blood cell samples. The sequenced sample was PBMCs. The origin of this receptor is a man aged 35 to 55 in good health and CMV-seropositive.

The bases are TGTGCCAGTAGTTACCCCGGTTCAGCTTTCTTT. Its translation is CASSYPGSAFF. The chain couples TRBV19 to TRBJ1-1; no D gene is confidently identified. Between the V and J ends, shortened by 5 bases and 10 bases respectively, the junction contains 11 bases. CDR3 length: 11 amino acids, cysteine to phenylalanine. The only DNA kept is the CDR3, 33 bases in frame from the first base. The CDR1 and CDR2 encoded by the germline V gene (reference sequence) are LNHDA and SQIVND.